The subject of this entry is one T cell receptor beta chain. The target antigen is unknown. The treatment denotes: 19 received Ad26.COV2.S at low or high dose, single or two shots; 5 received placebo; per-sample allocation not given. Each sample was drawn 63 days after the first injection (of vaccine or placebo). The data belong to a study of Ad26.COV2.S vaccination and SARS-CoV-2 variants. Study-wide points: Breadth and depth estimates from TCRs may understate total T cell responses.

The CDR3 covers 15 residues. Germline loops: CDR1 SGHAT, CDR2 FQNNGV. Trimming left V 0 bases short and J 9 bases short, with 18 bases between. Measured with immunoSEQ multiplex PCR; TCRdb has only the in-frame clones, and not every one. The data show under 500,000 clones, with 92% seen just once and about 1.6% held by the top ten. The V gene is TRBV11-2, the J gene TRBJ2-7; D may correspond to TRBD1 or TRBD2 (5 bases each). The sample was peripheral blood, taken in a trial of Ad26.COV2.S vaccine versus placebo. The clonotype originates from a person aged 18 to 65 who received the Ad26.COV2.S COVID-19 vaccine or a placebo. CDR3 DNA: TGTGCCAGCAGCTTAGAGTCGGGACCCCTCCCGGGGCAGTACTTC. Its protein product is CASSLESGPLPGQYF.